This is a list of T cell receptor beta chains from one sample in a study of blood T cell repertoires in COVID-19. TCRdb's table, derived via immunoSEQ multiplex PCR, lists solely in-frame clones and lacks some. The data contain approximately 170,000 clones, approximately 85% of them singletons. The sequenced material came from peripheral blood. These receptors were collected from a woman of 80 years or more with COVID-19, enrolled during active disease. CDR3s include the opening cysteine and the closing phenylalanine or tryptophan. A D gene is named only where the DNA matches it firmly. Clone size, where shown, is once, few, many, or a class for clones that have expanded.

TGTGCCAGCAGAGGGACTTCCATCGGTTCTGAGCAGTTCTTC CASRGTSIGSEQFF TRBJ2-1 TRBV4-2 NA NA
TGTGCCAGCAAAATGGACAGCACCGGGGAGCTGTTTTTT CASKMDSTGELFF TRBJ2-2 TRBV28 NA NA
TGTGCCAGCAGTTTCCGGGACAGAGGGTCACCCCTCCACTTT CASSFRDRGSPLHF TRBJ1-6 TRBV27 once TRBD1
TGTGCCAGCAGTCTCCTCGCCGGCTACGAGCAGTACTTC CASSLLAGYEQYF TRBJ2-7 TRBV12-3/TRBV12-4 NA NA
TGTGCCAGCAGCATCTTGACCGCGGGTGGAAACACCATATATTTT CASSILTAGGNTIYF TRBJ1-3 TRBV5-8 NA NA
TGTGCCAGCAGCCCGGGGGTTTACAATGAGCAGTTCTTC CASSPGVYNEQFF TRBJ2-1 TRBV7-3 NA NA
TGTGCCAGCAGTTACGGCGGGTGGGAGACCCAGTACTTC CASSYGGWETQYF TRBJ2-5 TRBV6-2/TRBV6-3 NA NA
TGTGCCAGCAGTCTTATCGGTGTTCGATCACCCCTCCACTTT CASSLIGVRSPLHF TRBJ1-6 TRBV11-2 NA NA
TGTGCCAGCAGCTTAAACAGGGTCACTGAAGCTTTCTTT CASSLNRVTEAFF TRBJ1-1 TRBV7-2 NA NA
TGTGCCAGCAGCACTCGCGAACCCCTCCACTTT CASSTREPLHF TRBJ1-6 TRBV28 NA NA
TGTGCCACCAGCAGAGATCTGGGCCCGCCCGCAGATACGCAGTATTTT CATSRDLGPPADTQYF TRBJ2-3 TRBV15 NA NA
TGTGCCTGGGGACGGAACACTGAAGCTTTCTTT CAWGRNTEAFF TRBJ1-1 TRBV30 NA NA
TGCGCCAGCAGTGAGACAGGACAGGGAACCTACGAGCAGTACTTC CASSETGQGTYEQYF TRBJ2-7 TRBV10-2 NA TRBD1
TGTGCCAGCTCTCAACAGGGAGCCTATGGCTACACCTTC CASSQQGAYGYTF TRBJ1-2 TRBV3-1/TRBV3-2 few NA
TGCGCCAGCAAAATAGGGCAGGGATTCGATGAGCAGTTCTTC CASKIGQGFDEQFF TRBJ2-1 TRBV5-1 NA NA
TGCAGCGTTGAGGGGTCCGGGGTGAATGAGCAGTTCTTC CSVEGSGVNEQFF TRBJ2-1 TRBV29-1 NA NA
TGTGCCAGTAGTATTCTCGGGACAGGGCCTATGGCTTTCTTT CASSILGTGPMAFF TRBJ1-1 TRBV19 NA TRBD1
TGTGCCAGTAGTATAGCCTCGGGGGTAAACACTGAAGCTTTCTTT CASSIASGVNTEAFF TRBJ1-1 TRBV19 once NA
TGTGCCAGCAGTTCTCAGGGGGTTGGGGGCTACACCTTC CASSSQGVGGYTF TRBJ1-2 TRBV12-3/TRBV12-4 NA TRBD1
TGTGCCAGCCGGGTGGGCAATCAGCCCCAGCATTTT CASRVGNQPQHF TRBJ1-5 TRBV28 NA NA
TGTGCCAGCAGCTTTCAGGGTATCCCACCCCTCCACTTT CASSFQGIPPLHF TRBJ1-6 TRBV11-2 NA NA
TGTGCCAGCAGCTTAGGACAGGGCGGCGAGCAGTACTTC CASSLGQGGEQYF TRBJ2-7 TRBV7-2 NA TRBD1
TGCAGCGTTGAAGACAGGGTCTTCAGGGAGACCCAGTACTTC CSVEDRVFRETQYF TRBJ2-5 TRBV29-1 NA NA
TGTGCCAGCAGTGCCGACTGGCTACCTCAAGAGACCCAGTACTTC CASSADWLPQETQYF TRBJ2-5 TRBV2 once NA